This TCR beta chain was identified in a study of blood T cell repertoires in COVID-19. In regard to this clone: The same CDR3 can be traced to other DNA sequences in this sample.

The CDR3 runs 16 residues. Trimming took 0 bases from V and 4 from J; bases not matched to a gene: 5. Germline V CDR1 and CDR2: SGHDT, YYEEEE. Here immunoSEQ multiplex PCR was the method, and the copy in TCRdb shows in-frame clones only, minus some. The table includes 330,000 or so clones, more than 70% detected once. Sample: PBMCs or T cells enriched from blood (not recorded which). The source of this sequence is a man aged 35 to 55 in a cohort exposed to, infected with or recovered from COVID-19 (not recorded which). V gene TRBV5-6 combines with J gene TRBJ2-1; 9 bases are shared with TRBD2. CDR3 in DNA: TGTGCCAGCAGCTTGGCCGGGGCGGGAGGGTACAATGAGCAGTTCTTC. Translation: CASSLAGAGGYNEQFF.